These 5 T cell receptor beta chains originate from one sample sequenced in a study of T cell clonality in common variable immunodeficiency. The method was immunoSEQ multiplex PCR; TCRdb's version includes in-frame clones alone and lacks a portion of them. This sample has about 81,000 clones and no singletons, with 0.8% in the ten largest. Sequencing used peripheral blood mononuclear cells. The receptors stem from a person aged 18 to 75 in good health.

Ten or more counts support this clone. The read gets to within 3 residues of the CDR3 end, and the germline J gene fills in the rest. The chain carries TRBV6-2 or TRBV6-3 and TRBJ2-1; TRBD2 might be the D (7 bases). Germline V gene sequence: CDR1 MNHEY, CDR2 SVGEGT. With 6 bases removed from V and 4 bases from J, the gap between germline ends came to 10 bases. The CDR3 runs 13 residues. The CDR3: CASRRGGYNEQFF. The covered CDR3 bases are TGTGCCAGCAGGAGGGGGGGGTACAATGAG.

This clone occurred many times. The sequenced CDR3 bases are TGCAGTGCGCGTCAGGGAGAATTTAGCACAGATACG. This gives the protein CSARQGEFSTDT. The whole CDR3 protein reads CSARQGEFSTDTQYF. J is TRBJ2-3 and V is TRBV20-1; D tentatively fits TRBD1 or TRBD2 (5 bases each). From the germline J gene comes the end of the CDR3, since the read stops 3 residues before it. CDR3 length equals 15 residues. CDR1 and CDR2 from the germline V gene are DFQATT and SNEGSKA (reference sequence). V was cut by 6 bases and J by 0 bases, with 16 bases left in between.

This clone was recorded at least ten times. CDR3 sequence: CASSPDGDEQFF. CDR3 DNA, as far as it was read: TGCGCCAGCAGCCCAGACGGGGATGAG. This chain uses TRBV5-1 with TRBJ2-1; D is perhaps TRBD2 (5 bases). The read terminates 3 residues before the CDR3 end, so the remaining end is supplied by the germline J gene. Trimming shortened V by 4 bases and J by 8 bases, and 10 bases separated the two germline ends. This CDR3 region has 12 residues. Germline CDR1 SGHRS, CDR2 YFSETQ.

This clone was counted many times. One end of the junction is discordant with germline, which a read error may explain. The DNA ends 3 residues before the CDR3 does, and the rest of the CDR3 is filled in from the germline J gene. The chain recombines TRBV4-2 with TRBJ2-3, with TRBD2 matching 15 bases. CDR1 is LGHNA and CDR2 is YNFKEQ in the germline V gene. The CDR3 runs 17 residues. The DNA read from the CDR3 is TGCGCCAGCAGCCGAAGGACTAGCGGGAGGGTAGGGGATACG. Protein sequence: CASSRRTSGRVGDT. In full, the CDR3 reads CASSRRTSGRVGDTQYF.

A remark on this clone: With the read ending 3 residues before the CDR3 end, the germline J gene is used to fill in that end. V is TRBV18 and J is TRBJ2-5; D is perhaps TRBD1 (5 bases). Trimming removed 8 bases at V and 0 bases at J, with 19 bases between. Germline values: CDR1 KGHSH, CDR2 LQKENI. The length of the CDR3 is 16 residues. Incomplete CDR3 DNA: TGTGCCAGCCGGGTAAAGAGATCAGGGTACCAAGAGACC. It specifies CASRVKRSGYQET. The whole CDR3 is CASRVKRSGYQETQYF.